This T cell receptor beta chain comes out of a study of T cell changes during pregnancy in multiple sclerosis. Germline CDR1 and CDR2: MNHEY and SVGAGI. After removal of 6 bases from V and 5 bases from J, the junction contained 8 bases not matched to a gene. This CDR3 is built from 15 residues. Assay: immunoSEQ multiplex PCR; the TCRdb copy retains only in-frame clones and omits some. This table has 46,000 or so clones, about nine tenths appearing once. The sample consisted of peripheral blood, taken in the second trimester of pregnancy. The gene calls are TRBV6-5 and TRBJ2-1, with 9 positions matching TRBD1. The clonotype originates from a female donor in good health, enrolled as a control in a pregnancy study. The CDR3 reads CASRDLGQGDNEQFF. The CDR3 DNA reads TGTGCCAGCAGGGACTTGGGACAGGGTGACAATGAGCAGTTCTTC.